The T cell receptor (beta chain) under discussion was sequenced for a study of blood T cell repertoires in COVID-19. Turning to the study itself: Both acute and convalescent COVID-19 samples were obtained from the United States, Italy and Spain. From T cells, B-cell-depleted T cells, or PBMCs came the material, which was cDNA or gDNA.

This clone was seen only once. The sample carries other DNA sequences with the same CDR3. The germline gives CDR1 SEHNR, CDR2 FQNEAQ (reference sequence). The germline V and J ends were trimmed by 4 bases and 7 bases, with 11 bases remaining between them. This CDR3 region has 14 residues. Authors' processing steps: Estimation of nucleated cell counts was performed using reference gene primer amplification. Produced via immunoSEQ multiplex PCR; TCRdb's table is partial and in-frame only. That table gives V, J and clone size, and the DNA gave D and trimming. The sample has 140,000 to 150,000 clones, 80% to 90% seen once; the top ten hold 8% to 11%.

This receptor was identified in a man aged 60 to 75 with active or convalescent COVID-19. The V and J genes are TRBV7-9 and TRBJ1-6; TRBD1 might be the D (6 bases). The sample consisted of peripheral blood. The CDR3 DNA sequence: TGTGCCAGCAGCTCCGGAACAGGGAATTCACCCCTCCACTTT. Amino acid sequence: CASSSGTGNSPLHF.